This T cell receptor (beta chain) was sequenced in a study of blood T cells in healthy people across ages. This CDR3 comprises 13 residues. Trimming removed 4 bases from V and 6 bases from J; junction bases left unmatched: 4. CDR1 is SQVTM and CDR2 is ANQGSEA in the germline V gene. It was with a sample-barcoded 5' primer and a J-beta primer mix that a second PCR of about 6 to 12 cycles was run. TCRdb reanalysed the 5' RACE reads using MiXCR and keeps one entry per CDR3 protein. The sample holds hundreds of thousands of distinct CDR3 sequences, 45% to 50% seen once. The chain links TRBV29-1 to TRBJ2-1, with 9 bases fitting TRBD1. Sample: blood. This sequence was found in a woman aged 60 to 75 in good health. The CDR3 spells CSVGGQGINEQFF. The CDR3 DNA is TGCAGCGTTGGGGGACAGGGAATCAATGAGCAGTTCTTC.